The 29 T cell receptor beta chains given below trace back to one sample, sequenced in a study of OX40 agonist ivuxolimab in advanced cancers. The protocol was immunoSEQ multiplex PCR, while the TCRdb copy is restricted to in-frame clones and leaves out a portion. The data show around 65,000 clones, with around 89% seen just once and roughly a tenth held by the top ten. Material: CD4+ or CD8+ T cells sorted from blood, obtained in a trial of the OX40 agonist ivuxolimab. Source of these receptors: an adult with an advanced solid tumor such as melanoma, head and neck, liver or kidney cancer.

J is TRBJ2-4 and V is TRBV27, with TRBD2 as a possible D gene (6 bases). The CDR3 is 14 amino acids. The ends were cut back, 8 bases at V and 3 bases at J, with 14 bases in the middle. Germline CDR1 and CDR2: MNHEY and SMNVEV (reference sequence). The CDR3 bases are TGTGCCAGCTCGGAGGGAAGGATCAAAAACATTCAGTACTTC. Translation: CASSEGRIKNIQYF.

V gene TRBV7-6 combines with J gene TRBJ2-2, with 10 bases fitting TRBD2. This CDR3 contains 16 residues. V shed 2 bases, J shed 2 bases, and the junction held 2 bases outside the gene matches. Germline V gene sequence: CDR1 SGHVS, CDR2 FNYEAQ. CDR3 in DNA: TGTGCCAGCAGCTTAACTAGCGGGATCAACACCGGGGAGCTGTTTTTT. Its protein product is CASSLTSGINTGELFF. Using reference TRBV7-6 and TRBJ2-2 for the parts outside the CDR3, the full variable domain is GAGVSQSPRYKVTKRGQDVALRCDPISGHVSLYWYRQALGQGPEFLTYFNYEAQQDKSGLPNDRFSAERPEGSISTLTIQRTEQRDSAMYRCASSLTSGINTGELFFGEGSRLTVL.

This clone was seen more than once but under ten times. The chain has TRBV5-6 and TRBJ1-3; D remains unclear. Germline CDR1 SGHDT, CDR2 YYEEEE. Trimming shortened V by 2 bases and J by 1 base, and 7 bases separated the two germline ends. The CDR3 sequence is 14 residues long. The CDR3: CASSFVGSGNTIYF. The CDR3 DNA reads as TGTGCCAGCAGCTTTGTGGGATCTGGAAACACCATATATTTT.

The rearrangement links TRBV7-8 to TRBJ2-3, with 9 positions matching TRBD2. The V segment lost 1 base and the J segment 3 bases; nucleotides outside the gene matches: 8. Per the germline V gene, CDR1 is SGHVS and CDR2 is FQNEAQ. The CDR3 is 17 residues long. The CDR3 DNA follows: TGTGCCAGCAGCTTAGTCTCCGGGACTAGCCGAACAGATACGCAGTATTTT. This encodes CASSLVSGTSRTDTQYF.

The chain recombines TRBV9 with TRBJ2-7, with 9 bases aligning to TRBD2. Trimming took 2 bases from V and 6 from J; bases not matched to a gene: 6. Germline V gene sequence: CDR1 SGDLS, CDR2 YYNGEE. There are 14 residues in the CDR3. In DNA, the CDR3 is TGTGCCAGCAGCGTCGGCGGGAGGGTCGGCGAGCAGTACTTC. Its protein is CASSVGGRVGEQYF. Drawing the rest from reference TRBV9 and TRBJ2-7, the complete variable domain is DSGVTQTPKHLITATGQRVTLRCSPRSGDLSVYWYQQSLDQGLQFLIQYYNGEERAKGNILERFSAQQFPDLHSELNLSSLELGDSALYFCASSVGGRVGEQYFGPGTRLTVT.

This clone was observed a few times. The rearrangement uses TRBV18 and TRBJ2-7; 9 bases are shared with TRBD1. CDR3 length: 14 amino acids. Germline CDR1 reads KGHSH; CDR2 reads LQKENI. The trim removed 4 bases at V and 1 base at J, leaving 2 bases unmatched. This CDR3 reads CASSQDRGSYEQYF. The CDR3 DNA follows: TGTGCCAGCTCACAGGACAGGGGTTCCTACGAGCAGTACTTC.

The J gene is TRBJ2-1, the V gene TRBV18, with a weak D call TRBD1 (6 bases). V lost 1 base and J lost 1, with 11 bases in between. Germline CDR1 is KGHSH and CDR2 is LQKENI. The CDR3 loop spans 16 amino acids. CDR3 sequence: CASSPQTGLSYNEQFF. The DNA for the CDR3 is TGTGCCAGCTCACCACAGACAGGTTTGTCCTACAATGAGCAGTTCTTC. Full variable domain (remainder filled in from reference TRBV18 and TRBJ2-1): NAGVMQNPRHLVRRRGQEARLRCSPMKGHSHVYWYRQLPEEGLKFMVYLQKENIIDESGMPKERFSAEFPKEGPSILRIQQVVRGDSAAYFCASSPQTGLSYNEQFFGPGTRLTVL.

The chain couples TRBV5-1 to TRBJ1-6; 7 positions agree with TRBD1. The J segment lost 7 bases and the V segment lost 0 bases, leaving 1 base of the junction unmatched. The CDR3 has 14 amino acids. Germline V gene data show CDR1 as SGHRS and CDR2 as YFSETQ. The DNA for the CDR3 is TGCGCCAGCAGCTTGGAGGGACAGAATTCACCCCTCCACTTT. Translation gives CASSLEGQNSPLHF. The full variable domain, completed using reference TRBV5-1 and TRBJ1-6, is KAGVTQTPRYLIKTRGQQVTLSCSPISGHRSVSWYQQTPGQGLQFLFEYFSETQRNKGNFPGRFSGRQFSNSRSEMNVSTLELGDSALYLCASSLEGQNSPLHFGNGTRLTVT.

The rearrangement links TRBV7-2 to TRBJ1-2, with 7 bases aligning to TRBD1. This CDR3 has 16 residues. The ends lost 0 bases at V and 4 bases at J; junction bases unmatched: 8. Per the germline V gene, CDR1 is SGHTA and CDR2 is FQGNSA. CDR3 protein: CASSLAGQQFLYGYTF. CDR3 sequence (DNA): TGTGCCAGCAGCTTAGCGGGACAGCAGTTCCTCTATGGCTACACCTTC.

This chain links TRBV15 with TRBJ2-6; D gene unclear. Trimming took 5 bases from V and 2 from J, leaving 10 bases between them. From germline, CDR1 is LNHNV and CDR2 YYDKDF (reference sequence). The CDR3 length is 15 residues. The CDR3 is CATSPMAAGANVLTF. CDR3 DNA: TGTGCCACCAGCCCCATGGCCGCTGGGGCCAACGTCCTGACTTTC.

The chain links TRBV28 to TRBJ2-5; D possibly corresponds to TRBD2 (5 bases). The V end lost 3 bases, the J end lost 4 bases, and 9 bases lay between the germline ends. This CDR3 has 13 amino acids. CDR1 is MDHEN and CDR2 is SYDVKM in the germline V gene. DNA of the CDR3: TGTGCCAGCAGTTTGGGAGCCGCAGAGACCCAGTACTTC. Translation gives CASSLGAAETQYF.

The chain has TRBV27 and TRBJ2-3; 8 positions agree with TRBD2. The germline V gene encodes CDR1 MNHEY and CDR2 SMNVEV (reference sequence). With V trimmed by 2 bases and J by 3 bases, 1 base remained unmatched. The CDR3 spans 14 residues. DNA for the CDR3: TGTGCCAGCAGTTTAATAGCGGGGACAGATACGCAGTATTTT. Its protein is CASSLIAGTDTQYF.

The genes are TRBV14 and TRBJ2-5; no clear D. This CDR3 has 15 amino acids. V was cut by 4 bases and J by 1 base, with 13 bases left in between. The germline gives CDR1 SGHDN, CDR2 FVKESK. In nucleotides, the CDR3 is TGTGCCAGCAGCCCCGGACGGAGTATCCAAGAGACCCAGTACTTC. Its protein is CASSPGRSIQETQYF. Full variable domain (outside the CDR3, taken from reference TRBV14 and TRBJ2-5): EAGVTQFPSHSVIEKGQTVTLRCDPISGHDNLYWYRRVMGKEIKFLLHFVKESKQDESGMPNNRFLAERTGGTYSTLKVQPAELEDSGVYFCASSPGRSIQETQYFGPGTRLLVL.

A single count supports this clone. The rearrangement joins TRBV5-1 to TRBJ2-5; 9 bases match TRBD2. V gave up 5 bases and J gave up 2 bases; unmatched junction bases: 1. Germline lookup yields CDR1 SGHRS and CDR2 YFSETQ. There are 13 residues in the CDR3. Here the CDR3 DNA reads TGCGCCAGCAGAACTAGCGGGCAAGAGACCCAGTACTTC. It encodes CASRTSGQETQYF.

The V gene is TRBV6-6, the J gene TRBJ2-4; 8 positions agree with TRBD1. CDR3 length: 14 residues. CDR1 MNHNY and CDR2 SVGAGI come from the germline V gene (reference sequence). J was trimmed by 9 bases and V by 5 bases; bases with no gene match: 9. In DNA, the CDR3 is TGTGCCAGCAGTCAACGGACAGGGAGTATCATTCAGTACTTC. It yields the protein CASSQRTGSIIQYF.

The chain uses TRBV9 and TRBJ2-1, with 10 bases lining up with TRBD1. V lost 6 bases, J lost 10 bases, and 10 bases stayed unmatched. CDR3 length: 14 amino acids. Germline lookup yields CDR1 SGDLS and CDR2 YYNGEE. CDR3: CASTRDRGSREQFF. Here the CDR3 DNA reads TGTGCCAGCACCCGGGACAGGGGTTCACGGGAGCAGTTCTTC. Looking up the rest from reference TRBV9 and TRBJ2-1 gives the full variable domain: DSGVTQTPKHLITATGQRVTLRCSPRSGDLSVYWYQQSLDQGLQFLIQYYNGEERAKGNILERFSAQQFPDLHSELNLSSLELGDSALYFCASTRDRGSREQFFGPGTRLTVL.

The V gene is TRBV5-6, the J gene TRBJ2-1, with TRBD2 identical over 11 bases. The J segment lost 5 bases and the V segment lost 1 base, leaving 5 bases of the junction unmatched. The CDR3 consists of 16 residues. Germline CDR1 SGHDT, CDR2 YYEEEE. The CDR3 loop is CASSLFLAGGNNEQFF. CDR3 nucleotides: TGTGCCAGCAGCTTGTTCCTAGCGGGAGGTAACAATGAGCAGTTCTTC.

The rearrangement uses TRBV6-5 and TRBJ2-3, with 9 positions matching TRBD2. Germline CDR1 is MNHEY and CDR2 is SVGAGI. This CDR3 spans 15 amino acids. V trimming: 6 bases; J trimming: 3 bases; junction bases outside the gene matches: 7. CDR3 region: CASSLSGRRTDTQYF. The CDR3 coding sequence is TGTGCCAGCAGCCTTAGCGGGAGACGGACAGATACGCAGTATTTT.

This clone was counted once. The chain recombines TRBV30 with TRBJ2-3, with D perhaps TRBD2 (5 bases). Looked up from germline, CDR1 is GTSNPN and CDR2 is SVGIG (reference sequence). The CDR3 has 15 amino acids. V was pared by 0 bases and J by 2 bases, with 12 bases between. The CDR3 DNA sequence: TGTGCCTGGAGTGTAGGGCTAGCCTCCACAGATACGCAGTATTTT. It is translated as CAWSVGLASTDTQYF.

This clone occurred a few times. This chain joins TRBV18 and TRBJ2-1; a weak D match, TRBD2 (5 bases). The CDR3 runs to 16 residues. V was trimmed by 1 base and J by 6 bases, leaving 16 bases between them. Germline CDR1 reads KGHSH; CDR2 reads LQKENI. This CDR3 reads CASSPQQRLEGNEQFF. In nucleotides, the CDR3 is TGTGCCAGCTCACCACAACAGCGACTCGAGGGCAATGAGCAGTTCTTC. The variable domain in full, completed from reference TRBV18 and TRBJ2-1, reads NAGVMQNPRHLVRRRGQEARLRCSPMKGHSHVYWYRQLPEEGLKFMVYLQKENIIDESGMPKERFSAEFPKEGPSILRIQQVVRGDSAAYFCASSPQQRLEGNEQFFGPGTRLTVL.

V is TRBV18 and J is TRBJ2-1, with TRBD1 identical over 8 bases. Germline V gives CDR1 KGHSH, CDR2 LQKENI. CDR3 length equals 16 residues. Trimming took 5 bases from V and 0 from J; bases not matched to a gene: 6. CDR3 sequence (DNA): TGTGCCAGCTCAGCCCTACAGGGGGACTCCTACAATGAGCAGTTCTTC. It translates to CASSALQGDSYNEQFF.

The chain's CDR3 is CASSWDGGLNNEQFF. The CDR3 DNA sequence: TGCGCCAGCAGCTGGGACGGGGGTCTCAACAATGAGCAGTTCTTC. This chain links TRBV5-1 with TRBJ2-1; D may be TRBD2 (6 bases). Germline V gene data show CDR1 as SGHRS and CDR2 as YFSETQ. The V and J ends lost 3 bases and 5 bases respectively, with 15 bases between them. There are 15 residues in the CDR3.

A note on this clone: One junction end does not reproduce the germline sequence, and a read error may be involved. V usage is TRBV7-7 and J usage is TRBJ2-1, with 7 nucleotides matching TRBD1. Germline assignment: CDR1 SSHAT and CDR2 FNYEAQ (reference sequence). The CDR3 contains 17 residues. CDR3 in DNA: TGTGCTAGCAGCTTACGTTTCGGGACAGTCTCCTACAATGAGCAGTTCTTC. It encodes CASSLRFGTVSYNEQFF.

The V call is TRBV19, the J call TRBJ2-7, with a tentative D call TRBD1 (6 bases). This CDR3 has 13 residues. Germline V gene lookup returns CDR1 LNHDA and CDR2 SQIVND (reference sequence). The V end lost 1 base, the J end lost 4 bases, and 8 bases lay between the germline ends. As DNA, the CDR3 is TGTGCCAGTAGTATAGCCAGGGGATACGAGCAGTACTTC. Its protein product is CASSIARGYEQYF. The variable domain in full, with the rest retrieved from reference TRBV19 and TRBJ2-7, is DGGITQSPKYLFRKEGQNVTLSCEQNLNHDAMYWYRQDPGQGLRLIYYSQIVNDFQKGDIAEGYSVSREKKESFPLTVTSAQKNPTAFYLCASSIARGYEQYFGPGTRLTVT.

The gene calls are TRBV6-6 and TRBJ1-5, with D possibly matching TRBD1 (6 bases). V lost 6 bases to trimming and J lost 0 bases, with 12 bases between them. The CDR3 totals 15 residues. Per the germline V gene, CDR1 is MNHNY and CDR2 is SVGAGI (reference sequence). CDR3 nucleotide sequence: TGTGCCAGCAGAAGAGGACAGTATAGCAATCAGCCCCAGCATTTT. This gives the protein CASRRGQYSNQPQHF.

The rearrangement uses TRBV15 and TRBJ1-2, with D perhaps matching TRBD1 (5 bases). Germline CDR1 LNHNV, CDR2 YYDKDF (reference sequence). CDR3 length: 14 residues. V was pared by 5 bases and J by 6 bases, with 16 bases between. The CDR3 spells CATSSRDFRNGYTF. In DNA form, the CDR3 reads TGTGCCACCAGCTCGAGGGACTTCCGAAATGGCTACACCTTC.

J is TRBJ2-7 and V is TRBV27; D call uncertain. Germline CDR1 MNHEY, CDR2 SMNVEV (reference sequence). Between the trimmed V and J ends, which lost 5 bases and 2 bases, there was a span of 7 bases. The CDR3 is 12 amino acids. CDR3 region: CASSRTAYEQYF. The CDR3 DNA reads TGTGCCAGCAGTCGAACAGCCTACGAGCAGTACTTC.

This chain links TRBV7-6 with TRBJ1-1; no reliable D call. V was cut by 2 bases and J by 1 base, with 8 bases left in between. The germline V gene has CDR1 SGHVS and CDR2 FNYEAQ. This CDR3 has 14 residues. CDR3 protein: CASSLNPQNTEAFF. CDR3 nucleotides: TGTGCCAGCAGCTTAAACCCCCAGAACACTGAAGCTTTCTTT.

The CDR3 DNA follows: TGCGCCAGCAGCCAAGAGGGGGGGAAGGCTCGGGCTGAGCAGTTCTTC. It translates to CASSQEGGKARAEQFF. This chain joins TRBV4-1 and TRBJ2-1; 7 nucleotides agree with TRBD2. This CDR3 is 16 amino acids long. Germline CDR1 and CDR2: MGHRA and YSYEKL. V gave up 0 bases and J gave up 9 bases; unmatched junction bases: 11.